One and the same sample provided the 11 T cell receptor beta chains below, sequenced in a study of control samples from healthy donors and cancer patients. TCRdb keeps only in-frame clones here, not all; method: immunoSEQ multiplex PCR. The top ten clones hold 3% to 4.5% of a sample with about 90,000 clones, roughly nine tenths of them seen once. What was sequenced was blood. The receptor source for this set is a woman between 18 and 29 years old in good health.

The rearrangement links TRBV27 to TRBJ2-7; the D is unclear. The CDR3 spans 14 residues. Germline lookup yields CDR1 MNHEY and CDR2 SMNVEV (reference sequence). Trimming took 2 bases from V and 1 from J, leaving 9 bases between them. CDR3 bases: TGTGCCAGCAGTTTAAAGCAGACTTCCTACGAGCAGTACTTC. Translated: CASSLKQTSYEQYF.

The genes are TRBV7-6 and TRBJ1-3; 8 nucleotides agree with TRBD1. The germline gives CDR1 SGHVS, CDR2 FNYEAQ. Trimming removed 1 base from V and 2 bases from J; junction bases left unmatched: 4. This CDR3 is 16 amino acids long. CDR3 sequence (DNA): TGTGCCAGCAGCTTAGGGACAGGGACGACTGGAAACACCATATATTTT. The encoded protein is CASSLGTGTTGNTIYF.

The J gene is TRBJ1-5, the V gene TRBV18, with D possibly TRBD1 on 5 matching bases. Germline-derived CDR1 and CDR2 are KGHSH and LQKENI. V was pared by 3 bases and J by 10 bases, with 16 bases between. The CDR3 sequence is 14 residues long. The CDR3 DNA reads TGTGCCAGCTCACCCTCGGGACGGCCGAGCCCCCAGCATTTT. Its translation: CASSPSGRPSPQHF.

The chain combines TRBV7-9 with TRBJ1-3; D remains unclear. The CDR3 runs to 15 residues. V lost 5 bases, J lost 0 bases, and 11 bases lay in between. Germline V gene sequence: CDR1 SEHNR, CDR2 FQNEAQ (reference sequence). CDR3 region: CASSEDRSSGNTIYF. The DNA for the CDR3 is TGTGCCAGCAGCGAGGACCGAAGCTCTGGAAACACCATATATTTT.

The gene calls are TRBV30 and TRBJ1-5; perhaps TRBD1 as D (5 bases). This CDR3 contains 17 residues. The V gene's germline CDR1 is GTSNPN and CDR2 SVGIG (reference sequence). Trimming cost V 0 bases and J 5 bases, with 20 bases left between them. The CDR3 spells CAWSVPRSAGNDQPQHF. The CDR3, as DNA: TGTGCCTGGAGTGTACCGCGGTCGGCAGGGAACGATCAGCCCCAGCATTTT.

This sequence joins TRBV6-4 and TRBJ1-1, with TRBD1 matching 8 bases. There are 14 residues in the CDR3. Trimming removed 2 bases from V and 6 bases from J; junction bases left unmatched: 5. Per the germline V gene, CDR1 is MRHNA and CDR2 is SNTAGT. The CDR3 loop is CASSDGQGAAEAFF. The DNA for the CDR3 is TGTGCCAGCAGTGACGGGCAGGGGGCCGCTGAAGCTTTCTTT.

The V and J genes are TRBV4-2 and TRBJ1-1; D is ambiguous. CDR1 and CDR2 from the germline V gene are LGHNA and YNFKEQ. The CDR3 contains 15 residues. V was trimmed by 1 base and J by 0 bases, leaving 9 bases between them. In DNA, the CDR3 is TGTGCCAGCAGCCAAGTTCTGGGGATGAACACTGAAGCTTTCTTT. Its translation is CASSQVLGMNTEAFF.

The V gene is TRBV18, the J gene TRBJ1-6, with D perhaps TRBD1 (6 bases). The CDR3 contains 19 residues. CDR1 and CDR2 from the germline V gene are KGHSH and LQKENI. The V gene lost 2 bases and the J gene lost 0 bases, with 17 bases spanning the gap. CDR3: CASSPTPVMDSSYNSPLHF. In DNA, the CDR3 is TGTGCCAGCTCACCAACCCCTGTGATGGACAGCTCCTATAATTCACCCCTCCACTTT.

The J gene is TRBJ2-1, the V gene TRBV27; D not resolved. The CDR3 has 13 residues. The germline V gene encodes CDR1 MNHEY and CDR2 SMNVEV (reference sequence). V lost 5 bases to trimming and J lost 1 base, with 6 bases between them. The DNA of the CDR3 is TGTGCCAGCAGTAGTATGTCCTACAATGAGCAGTTCTTC. It codes for CASSSMSYNEQFF.

The chain uses TRBV5-8 and TRBJ2-6, with TRBD1 matching over 8 bases. From germline, CDR1 is SGHTS and CDR2 YDEGEE. Trimming cost V 8 bases and J 1 base; bases outside gene matches: 8. This CDR3 has 16 residues. The CDR3 sequence: CASSRGLLSGANVLTF. Written as DNA, the CDR3 is TGTGCCAGTTCCAGGGGGCTCCTATCTGGGGCCAACGTCCTGACTTTC. The entire variable domain, with the rest obtained from reference TRBV5-8 and TRBJ2-6, is as follows: EAGVTQSPTHLIKTRGQQATLRCSPISGHTSVYWYQQALGLGLQFLLWYDEGEERNRGNFPPRFSGRQFPNYSSELNVNALELEDSALYLCASSRGLLSGANVLTFGAGSRLTVL.

This clone was seen only once. The rearrangement joins TRBV7-2 to TRBJ1-5, with TRBD1 identical over 9 bases. The junction had 4 bases not matched to a gene; V was cut back by 5 bases and J by 2 bases. From germline, CDR1 is SGHTA and CDR2 FQGNSA. The CDR3 totals 15 residues. CDR3 in amino acids: CASSPTGGGNQPQHF. The CDR3 DNA sequence: TGTGCCAGCAGCCCGACAGGGGGTGGCAATCAGCCCCAGCATTTT. The full variable domain, its missing parts supplied by reference TRBV7-2 and TRBJ1-5, is GAGVSQSPSNKVTEKGKDVELRCDPISGHTALYWYRQSLGQGLEFLIYFQGNSAPDKSGLPSDRFSAERTGGSVSTLTIQRTQQEDSAVYLCASSPTGGGNQPQHFGDGTRLSIL.